This passage covers 17 T cell receptor beta chains from one sample sequenced in a study of blood T cell repertoires in COVID-19. Sequenced by immunoSEQ multiplex PCR; TCRdb stores in-frame clones only, minus some. The sample lists about 220,000 clones; just over 85% were seen once. The sample was PBMCs or T cells enriched from blood (not recorded which). The receptors shown here come from a woman aged 50 to 60 with acute COVID-19.

This chain joins TRBV2 and TRBJ1-2, with D maybe TRBD1 (6 bases). This CDR3 contains 12 residues. V lost 6 bases and J 6 bases, leaving 11 bases between the germline ends. Germline lookup yields CDR1 SNHLY and CDR2 FYNNEI. Written as DNA, the CDR3 is TGTGCCAGCAGAAACAGGGACAATGGCTACACCTTC. Protein: CASRNRDNGYTF.

The V gene is TRBV6-5, the J gene TRBJ2-7; D ambiguous. In germline, CDR1 is MNHEY, CDR2 SVGAGI. CDR3 length: 14 residues. Trimming took 0 bases from V and 3 from J, leaving 9 bases between them. CDR3 loop: CASSYSTLSYEQYF. The CDR3 region has the DNA TGTGCCAGCAGTTACTCTACCCTAAGCTACGAGCAGTACTTC.

The rearrangement links TRBV30 to TRBJ1-5; D remains ambiguous. The ends were cut back, 3 bases at V and 4 bases at J, with 13 bases in the middle. This CDR3 region has 14 residues. Germline CDR1 reads GTSNPN; CDR2 reads SVGIG (reference sequence). The CDR3 loop is CAWSDDFANQPQHF. CDR3 sequence (DNA): TGTGCCTGGAGCGATGACTTTGCTAATCAGCCCCAGCATTTT.

The table lists this clone with a count of one. V is TRBV11-3 and J is TRBJ2-5, with TRBD2 identical over 8 bases. Germline assignment: CDR1 SGHNT and CDR2 YENEEA. The CDR3 spans 13 residues. V trimming: 3 bases; J trimming: 5 bases; junction bases outside the gene matches: 2. The DNA for the CDR3 is TGTGCCAGCAGCTTCAGCGGGAGTGAGACCCAGTACTTC. Amino acids: CASSFSGSETQYF. Filled out from reference TRBV11-3 and TRBJ2-5, the complete variable domain reads EAGVVQSPRYKIIEKKQPVAFWCNPISGHNTLYWYLQNLGQGPELLIRYENEEAVDDSQLPKDRFSAERLKGVDSTLKIQPAELGDSAVYLCASSFSGSETQYFGPGTRLLVL.

This clone has only a few counts. Sequence at one end of the junction differs from germline and may be a read error. The V gene is TRBV4-1, the J gene TRBJ2-7; D is perhaps TRBD2 (5 bases). The germline CDR1 and CDR2 sequences are MGHRA and YSYEKL. The CDR3 contains 12 residues. The DNA for the CDR3 is TGCGCCAGCAGCCAAGAGTCGGGAATTACCTTCTTC. This gives the protein CASSQESGITFF.

The V and J genes are TRBV5-5 and TRBJ2-7, with D maybe TRBD2 (5 bases). V lost 5 bases and J 5 bases, leaving 14 bases between the germline ends. CDR3 length equals 13 residues. Per germline, CDR1 SGHKS and CDR2 YYEKEE (reference sequence). The CDR3 sequence is CASRLVGRHEQYF. The CDR3 DNA reads TGTGCCAGCAGACTAGTCGGAAGACACGAGCAGTACTTC. Complete variable domain (other parts from reference TRBV5-5 and TRBJ2-7): DAGVTQSPTHLIKTRGQQVTLRCSPISGHKSVSWYQQVLGQGPQFIFQYYEKEERGRGNFPDRFSARQFPNYSSELNVNALLLGDSALYLCASRLVGRHEQYFGPGTRLTVT.

V is TRBV2 and J is TRBJ2-5; 8 positions match TRBD1. CDR3 length equals 14 residues. After removal of 4 bases from V and 1 base from J, the junction contained 2 bases not matched to a gene. Germline CDR1 and CDR2: SNHLY and FYNNEI. CDR3 DNA sequence: TGTGCCAGCAGTGTGGACAGGGCCCAAGAGACCCAGTACTTC. As protein: CASSVDRAQETQYF.

Comments on this clone: Sequence at one end of the junction differs from germline and may be a read error. The V gene is TRBV5-6, the J gene TRBJ2-7; TRBD2 matches 12 bases. CDR1 SGHDT and CDR2 YYEEEE come from the germline V gene. CDR3 size: 16 residues. This CDR3 is CASNLGLGLAGMEQYF. The DNA for the CDR3 is TGTGCCAGCAACTTGGGACTTGGACTAGCGGGGATGGAGCAGTACTTC.

This clone was counted only a few times. The rearrangement links TRBV27 to TRBJ2-6; TRBD1 matches 7 bases. The CDR3 spans 18 residues. Germline CDR1 and CDR2: MNHEY and SMNVEV (reference sequence). J was trimmed by 0 bases and V by 5 bases; bases with no gene match: 10. CDR3 region: CASSHPKDRFSGANVLTF. The CDR3 coding sequence is TGTGCCAGCAGTCACCCGAAGGACAGGTTCTCTGGGGCCAACGTCCTGACTTTC.

The chain joins TRBV30 to TRBJ1-2; TRBD1 agrees at 8 bases. J lost 5 bases, V lost 8 bases, and 4 bases had no gene match. The CDR3 totals 11 residues. Per the germline V gene, CDR1 is GTSNPN and CDR2 is SVGIG (reference sequence). The CDR3 loop reads CAGGTGYGYTF. The CDR3 nucleotides read TGTGCCGGGGGGACAGGATATGGCTACACCTTC. Drawing the rest from reference TRBV30 and TRBJ1-2, the complete variable domain is SQTIHQWPATLVQPVGSPLSLECTVEGTSNPNLYWYRQAAGRGLQLLFYSVGIGQISSEVPQNLSASRPQDRQFILSSKKLLLSDSGFYLCAGGTGYGYTFGSGTRLTVV.

This clone was seen a handful of times. This sequence joins TRBV7-9 and TRBJ1-6, with 9 bases that match TRBD1. The CDR3 contains 17 residues. Per the germline V gene, CDR1 is SEHNR and CDR2 is FQNEAQ (reference sequence). The V and J ends lost 5 bases and 9 bases, in that order; junction bases with no gene match: 14. The CDR3 reads CASSPRGPGTGRSPLHF. The CDR3, as DNA: TGTGCCAGCAGCCCCCGCGGACCAGGGACAGGGCGTTCACCCCTCCACTTT.

This sequence joins TRBV28 and TRBJ2-5; the match to TRBD1 covers 7 bases. The CDR3 is made up of 14 amino acids. The trim removed 7 bases at V and 4 bases at J, leaving 9 bases unmatched. Germline CDR1 reads MDHEN; CDR2 reads SYDVKM. In nucleotides, the CDR3 is TGTGCCAGCAAAAAAGACAGGGTTGGAGAGACCCAGTACTTC. It encodes CASKKDRVGETQYF.

The rearrangement uses TRBV6-2 or TRBV6-3 and TRBJ1-5; TRBD1 matches 11 bases. CDR3 length: 15 amino acids. The germline V gene encodes CDR1 MNHEY and CDR2 SVGEGT. The V gene end was trimmed by 6 bases and the J gene end by 6 bases; junction bases not matched to a gene: 7. In nucleotides, the CDR3 is TGTGCCAGCAGCCGGACAGGGGGCGCTGGTCAGCCCCAGCATTTT. Its translation is CASSRTGGAGQPQHF.

V and J are TRBV7-9 and TRBJ2-2, with D tentatively TRBD2 (5 bases). The CDR3 sequence is 13 residues long. The germline V gene encodes CDR1 SEHNR and CDR2 FQNEAQ (reference sequence). The V end lost 1 base, the J end lost 6 bases, and 6 bases lay between the germline ends. CDR3 sequence reads: CASSLDSAGELFF. CDR3 nucleotide sequence: TGTGCCAGCAGCTTAGATAGCGCCGGGGAGCTGTTTTTT.

The chain links TRBV4-1 to TRBJ2-5, with TRBD2 matching 14 bases. Germline V gene lookup returns CDR1 MGHRA and CDR2 YSYEKL. This CDR3 is built from 17 residues. V lost 0 bases and J lost 4; bases outside the gene matches: 4. CDR3 amino acids: CASSQDPGLAGVETQYF. Here the CDR3 DNA reads TGCGCCAGCAGCCAAGATCCGGGACTAGCGGGAGTAGAGACCCAGTACTTC.

The V and J genes are TRBV20-1 and TRBJ1-2, with D unresolved. The V gene lost 3 bases and the J gene lost 5 bases, with 13 bases spanning the gap. This CDR3 is built from 13 residues. Germline V CDR1 and CDR2: DFQATT, SNEGSKA (reference sequence). The CDR3 DNA reads TGCAGTGCTAGTCCGAATCTGAGGTATGGCTACACCTTC. The encoded protein is CSASPNLRYGYTF.

This clone appeared once. The V gene is TRBV5-1, the J gene TRBJ1-2; 8 nucleotides align to TRBD1. Trimming at V came to 0 bases and at J to 6 bases, leaving 1 base not matched to a gene. Germline V gene data show CDR1 as SGHRS and CDR2 as YFSETQ. The CDR3 runs 13 residues. CDR3 coding DNA: TGCGCCAGCAGCTTGGGACAGGGGAATGGCTACACCTTC. It yields the protein CASSLGQGNGYTF.